This T cell receptor (beta chain) stems from a study of T cell changes during pregnancy in multiple sclerosis. Sequencing was performed with immunoSEQ multiplex PCR; in TCRdb, only in-frame clones are kept and a portion is missing. This table has 40,000 or so clones, roughly nine tenths appearing once. V lost 2 bases, J lost 6 bases, and 6 bases stayed unmatched. The CDR3 is 14 residues long. Germline CDR1 KGHSH, CDR2 LQKENI. The receptor's source is a female donor with multiple sclerosis, enrolled in a pregnancy study. Sequenced material: CD8+ T cells from peripheral blood mononuclear cells, taken in the second trimester of pregnancy. The genes are TRBV18 and TRBJ2-7; 8 positions match TRBD2. In DNA, the CDR3 is TGTGCCAGCTCACCAGGCGCGGGAGGTGGCGAGCAGTACTTC. This encodes CASSPGAGGGEQYF. Looking up the rest from reference TRBV18 and TRBJ2-7 gives the full variable domain: NAGVMQNPRHLVRRRGQEARLRCSPMKGHSHVYWYRQLPEEGLKFMVYLQKENIIDESGMPKERFSAEFPKEGPSILRIQQVVRGDSAAYFCASSPGAGGGEQYFGPGTRLTVT.